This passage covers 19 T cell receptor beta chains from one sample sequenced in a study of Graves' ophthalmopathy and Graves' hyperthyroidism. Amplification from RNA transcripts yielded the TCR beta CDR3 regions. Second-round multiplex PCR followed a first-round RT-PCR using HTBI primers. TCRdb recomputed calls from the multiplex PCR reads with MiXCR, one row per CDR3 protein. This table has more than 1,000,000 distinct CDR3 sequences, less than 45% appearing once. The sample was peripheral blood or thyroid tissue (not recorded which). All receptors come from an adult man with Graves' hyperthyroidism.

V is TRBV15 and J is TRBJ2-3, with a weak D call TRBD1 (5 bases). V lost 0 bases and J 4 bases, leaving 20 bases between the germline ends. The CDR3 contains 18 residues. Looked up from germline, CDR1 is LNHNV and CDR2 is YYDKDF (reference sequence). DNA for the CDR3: TGTGCCACCAGCAGAGAAAGGGTAGCCAGGGTTGGTTCAGATACGCAGTATTTT. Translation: CATSRERVARVGSDTQYF.

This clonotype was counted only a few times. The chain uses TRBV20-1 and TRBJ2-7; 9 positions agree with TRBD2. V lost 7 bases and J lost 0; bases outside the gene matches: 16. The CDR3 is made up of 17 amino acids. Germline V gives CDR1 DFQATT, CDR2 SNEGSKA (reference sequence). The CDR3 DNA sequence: TGCAGTGGCGCGGGAGGGGGGGCATCCTTCTACTCCTACGAGCAGTACTTC. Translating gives CSGAGGGASFYSYEQYF.

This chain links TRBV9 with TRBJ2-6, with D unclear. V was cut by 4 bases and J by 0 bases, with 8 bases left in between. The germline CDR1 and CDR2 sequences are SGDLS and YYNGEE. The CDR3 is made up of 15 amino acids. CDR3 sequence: CASSTDLSGANVLTF. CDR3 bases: TGTGCCAGCAGCACCGATCTCTCTGGGGCCAACGTCCTGACTTTC. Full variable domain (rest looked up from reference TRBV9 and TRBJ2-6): DSGVTQTPKHLITATGQRVTLRCSPRSGDLSVYWYQQSLDQGLQFLIQYYNGEERAKGNILERFSAQQFPDLHSELNLSSLELGDSALYFCASSTDLSGANVLTFGAGSRLTVL.

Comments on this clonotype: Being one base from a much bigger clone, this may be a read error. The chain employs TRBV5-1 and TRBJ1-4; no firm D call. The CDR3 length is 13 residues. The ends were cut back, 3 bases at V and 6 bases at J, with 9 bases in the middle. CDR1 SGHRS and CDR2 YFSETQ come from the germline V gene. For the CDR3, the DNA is TGCGCCAGCAGCTCGGCCCGAGATGAAAAACTGTTTTTT. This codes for CASSSARDEKLFF. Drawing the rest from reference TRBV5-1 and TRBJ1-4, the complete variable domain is KAGVTQTPRYLIKTRGQQVTLSCSPISGHRSVSWYQQTPGQGLQFLFEYFSETQRNKGNFPGRFSGRQFSNSRSEMNVSTLELGDSALYLCASSSARDEKLFFGSGTQLSVL.

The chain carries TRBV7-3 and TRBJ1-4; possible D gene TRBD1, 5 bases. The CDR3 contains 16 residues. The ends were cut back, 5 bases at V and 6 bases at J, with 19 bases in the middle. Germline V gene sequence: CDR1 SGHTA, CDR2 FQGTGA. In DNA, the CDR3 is TGTGCCAGCAGCAACGAGGAGCCAGGGTGGGATGAAAAACTGTTTTTT. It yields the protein CASSNEEPGWDEKLFF.

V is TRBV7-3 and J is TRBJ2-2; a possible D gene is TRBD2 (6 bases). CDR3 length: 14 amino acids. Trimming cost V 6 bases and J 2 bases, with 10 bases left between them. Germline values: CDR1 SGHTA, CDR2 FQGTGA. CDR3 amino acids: CASRTGVNTGELFF. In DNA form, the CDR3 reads TGTGCCAGCAGGACGGGAGTTAACACCGGGGAGCTGTTTTTT.

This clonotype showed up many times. The DNA for the CDR3 is TGTGCCAGCAGCTCAGCAGGGTCCTACGAGCAGTACTTC. Protein product: CASSSAGSYEQYF. This chain links TRBV7-9 with TRBJ2-7; possible D gene TRBD1, 5 bases. Looked up from germline, CDR1 is SEHNR and CDR2 is FQNEAQ (reference sequence). This CDR3 has 13 residues. Trimming left V 4 bases short and J 1 base short, with 8 bases between.

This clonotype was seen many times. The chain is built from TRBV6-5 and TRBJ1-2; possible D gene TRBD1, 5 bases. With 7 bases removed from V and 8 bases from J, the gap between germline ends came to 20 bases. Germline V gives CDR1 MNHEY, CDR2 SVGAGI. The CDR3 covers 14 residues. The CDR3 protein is CASNRGGNVPGYTF. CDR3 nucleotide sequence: TGTGCCAGCAATAGGGGAGGTAACGTTCCCGGCTACACCTTC.

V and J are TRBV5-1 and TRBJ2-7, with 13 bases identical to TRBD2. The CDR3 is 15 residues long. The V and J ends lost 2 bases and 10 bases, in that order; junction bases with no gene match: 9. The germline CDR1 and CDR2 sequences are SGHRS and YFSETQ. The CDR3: CASSLTGGLAGIQYF. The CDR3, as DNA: TGCGCCAGCAGCTTAACAGGGGGACTAGCGGGAATCCAGTACTTC.

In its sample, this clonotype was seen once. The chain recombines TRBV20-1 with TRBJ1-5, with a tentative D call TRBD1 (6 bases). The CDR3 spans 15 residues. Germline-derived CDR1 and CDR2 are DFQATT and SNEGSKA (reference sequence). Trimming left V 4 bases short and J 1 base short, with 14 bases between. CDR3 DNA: TGCAGTGCTACCAGACAGGTCGGAAGCAATCAGCCCCAGCATTTT. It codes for CSATRQVGSNQPQHF.

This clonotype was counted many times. The CDR3 DNA sequence: TGTGCCAGCAGCCCGAGGGGTGAATGGAACACTGAAGCTTTCTTT. Protein product: CASSPRGEWNTEAFF. The rearrangement joins TRBV7-8 to TRBJ1-1, with D tentatively TRBD1 (5 bases). The CDR3 is made up of 15 amino acids. Trimming took 5 bases from V and 1 from J, leaving 14 bases between them. Germline-derived CDR1 and CDR2 are SGHVS and FQNEAQ.

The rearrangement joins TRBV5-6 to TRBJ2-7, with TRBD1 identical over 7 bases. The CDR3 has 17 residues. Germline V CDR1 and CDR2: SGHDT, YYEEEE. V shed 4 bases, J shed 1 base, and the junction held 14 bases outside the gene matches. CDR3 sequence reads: CASSDPGQKLSSYEQYF. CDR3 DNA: TGTGCCAGCAGCGATCCGGGACAGAAGCTATCGTCCTACGAGCAGTACTTC.

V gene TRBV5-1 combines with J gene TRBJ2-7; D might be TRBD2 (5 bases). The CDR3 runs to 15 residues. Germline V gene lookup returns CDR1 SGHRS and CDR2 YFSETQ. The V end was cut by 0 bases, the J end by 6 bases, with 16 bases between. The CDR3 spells CASSLAWERRFEQYF. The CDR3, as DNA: TGCGCCAGCAGCTTGGCATGGGAGAGGAGGTTCGAGCAGTACTTC.

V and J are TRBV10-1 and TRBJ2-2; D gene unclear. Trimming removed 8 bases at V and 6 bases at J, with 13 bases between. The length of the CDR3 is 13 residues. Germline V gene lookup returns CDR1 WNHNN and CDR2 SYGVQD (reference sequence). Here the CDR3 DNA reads TGCGCCAGCTCTAGGACGGTCGCCGGGGAGCTGTTTTTT. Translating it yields CASSRTVAGELFF.

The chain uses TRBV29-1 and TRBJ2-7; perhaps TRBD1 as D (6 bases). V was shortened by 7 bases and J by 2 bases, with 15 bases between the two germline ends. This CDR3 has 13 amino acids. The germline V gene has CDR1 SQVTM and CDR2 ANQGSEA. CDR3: CSGTTGNTYEQYF. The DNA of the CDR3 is TGCAGCGGTACAACAGGGAACACCTACGAGCAGTACTTC.

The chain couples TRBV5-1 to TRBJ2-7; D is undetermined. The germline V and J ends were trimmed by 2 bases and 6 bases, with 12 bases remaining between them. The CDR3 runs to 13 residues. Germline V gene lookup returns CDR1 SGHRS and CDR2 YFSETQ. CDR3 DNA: TGCGCCAGCAGCTTCCTCCCTGAGACCGAGCAGTACTTC. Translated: CASSFLPETEQYF.

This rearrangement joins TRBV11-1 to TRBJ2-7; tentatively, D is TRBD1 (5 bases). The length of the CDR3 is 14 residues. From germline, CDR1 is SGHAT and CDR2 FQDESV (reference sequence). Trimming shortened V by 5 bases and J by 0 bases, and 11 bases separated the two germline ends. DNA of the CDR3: TGTGCCAGCAGCCGGACACAGAGCTCCTACGAGCAGTACTTC. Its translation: CASSRTQSSYEQYF.

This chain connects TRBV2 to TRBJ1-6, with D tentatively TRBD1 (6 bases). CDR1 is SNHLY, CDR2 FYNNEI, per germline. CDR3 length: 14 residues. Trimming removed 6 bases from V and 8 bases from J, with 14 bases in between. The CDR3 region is CASSLGTRDSPLHF. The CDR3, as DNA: TGTGCCAGCAGCTTGGGGACAAGGGATTCACCCCTCCACTTT.

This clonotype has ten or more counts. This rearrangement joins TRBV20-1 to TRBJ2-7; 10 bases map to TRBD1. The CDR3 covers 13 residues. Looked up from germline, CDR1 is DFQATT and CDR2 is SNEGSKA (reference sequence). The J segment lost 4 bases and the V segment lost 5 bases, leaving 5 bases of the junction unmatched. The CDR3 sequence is CSAQTGGIYEQYF. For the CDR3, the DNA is TGCAGTGCTCAGACAGGGGGCATTTACGAGCAGTACTTC.